The T cell receptor beta chain described here comes from a study of cytomegalovirus exposure and HLA in healthy donors. Germline loops: CDR1 MDHEN, CDR2 SYDVKM. This CDR3 region has 17 residues. The V and J ends lost 3 bases and 3 bases, in that order; junction bases with no gene match: 9. Researchers ran the PCR with 60 Vbeta and 13 Jbeta primers. Profiled with immunoSEQ multiplex PCR; TCRdb holds only in-frame clones, not every one. The table has roughly 200,000 clones, approximately 80% seen once; the top ten hold approximately 0.47%. The source material was PBMCs. This chain links TRBV28 with TRBJ2-7, with 12 bases aligning to TRBD2. The source is a woman in her forties or fifties in good health and CMV-seronegative. CDR3 residues: CASSFTLAGGQGYEQYF. The CDR3 coding sequence is TGTGCCAGCAGTTTCACTCTAGCGGGGGGGCAGGGCTACGAGCAGTACTTC.